The sequence of this TCR beta chain was determined in a study of Ad26.COV2.S vaccination and SARS-CoV-2 variants. Study information: Intramuscular Ad26.COV2.S doses were given once or twice, 56 days apart.

Regarding treatment: 19 received Ad26.COV2.S at low or high dose, single or two shots; roughly five received placebo; per-sample allocation not given. Sampling was performed 63 days after the first vaccine or placebo injection. Clones were sequenced by immunoSEQ multiplex PCR, and TCRdb holds only the in-frame ones, with some missing. Among some 400,000 clones listed, around nine tenths were seen once. The germline V gene has CDR1 SNHLY and CDR2 FYNNEI. The length of the CDR3 is 14 residues. The V segment lost 6 bases and the J segment 4 bases; nucleotides outside the gene matches: 6. The sequenced sample was peripheral blood, obtained in a trial of Ad26.COV2.S vaccine versus placebo. This sequence originates from a person between 18 and 65 years old who received the Ad26.COV2.S COVID-19 vaccine or a placebo. This chain links TRBV2 with TRBJ2-7; 10 nucleotides match TRBD1. As DNA, the CDR3 is TGTGCCAGCAGCCCCGACAGGGGGCTATACGAGCAGTACTTC. This translates into CASSPDRGLYEQYF.